These 30 T cell receptor beta chains came from one sample sequenced in a study of blood T cell repertoires in COVID-19. The method was immunoSEQ multiplex PCR; TCRdb's version includes in-frame clones alone and lacks a portion of them. The sample records some 20,000 clones, roughly 88% being singletons. Material: peripheral blood. Every receptor here comes from an elderly woman with active or convalescent COVID-19.

The chain employs TRBV9 and TRBJ1-6, with TRBD1 matching 9 bases. V dropped 2 bases and J dropped 4; count of bases not matched to a gene: 7. The germline gives CDR1 SGDLS, CDR2 YYNGEE. The CDR3 is 17 amino acids. CDR3 residues: CASSVEDRGLYNSPLHF. CDR3 bases: TGTGCCAGCAGCGTCGAGGACAGGGGCCTTTATAATTCACCCCTCCACTTT.

The chain couples TRBV11-2 to TRBJ2-3; no definite D call. This CDR3 contains 13 residues. Germline CDR1 SGHAT, CDR2 FQNNGV. V was shortened by 0 bases and J by 6 bases, with 7 bases between the two germline ends. CDR3 bases: TGTGCCAGCAGCTTAGATCTGGAGGATACGCAGTATTTT. Translated: CASSLDLEDTQYF.

CDR3 protein: CASSPTGTPGANVLTF. In DNA, the CDR3 is TGTGCCAGCAGCCCCACCGGGACACCTGGGGCCAACGTCCTGACTTTC. V and J are TRBV5-6 and TRBJ2-6; weak D call: TRBD1 (6 bases). The ends were cut back, 4 bases at V and 2 bases at J, with 13 bases in the middle. Germline V gene lookup returns CDR1 SGHDT and CDR2 YYEEEE. This CDR3 region has 16 residues.

The chain joins TRBV27 to TRBJ2-2; a weak D match, TRBD2 (5 bases). Trimming cost V 6 bases and J 1 base, with 12 bases left between them. Germline V gene lookup returns CDR1 MNHEY and CDR2 SMNVEV (reference sequence). The CDR3 is 15 residues long. CDR3 region: CASSLLGRNTGELFF. The CDR3 coding sequence is TGTGCCAGCAGCCTCCTTGGGAGGAACACCGGGGAGCTGTTTTTT.

The chain combines TRBV6-5 with TRBJ1-2; TRBD1 might be the D (6 bases). The CDR3 is 13 amino acids. CDR1 and CDR2 (germline): MNHEY, SVGAGI. V lost 6 bases, J lost 4 bases, and 12 bases lay in between. The CDR3 here is CASRPQGSYGYTF. In nucleotides, the CDR3 is TGTGCCAGCAGGCCACAGGGCTCCTATGGCTACACCTTC.

In DNA, the CDR3 is TGTGCCAGCTCAAATGCGGGGGGCATTAATACGCAGTATTTT. Translated, it gives CASSNAGGINTQYF. The J gene is TRBJ2-3, the V gene TRBV18, with TRBD2 matching over 8 bases. Germline CDR1 is KGHSH and CDR2 is LQKENI. There are 14 residues in the CDR3. V trimming: 5 bases; J trimming: 7 bases; junction bases outside the gene matches: 8.

V and J are TRBV5-6 and TRBJ2-3; 13 bases line up with TRBD2. Germline V gives CDR1 SGHDT, CDR2 YYEEEE. This CDR3 spans 18 amino acids. The V segment lost 3 bases and the J segment 0 bases; nucleotides outside the gene matches: 7. The CDR3 spells CASSSTSGRFTSTDTQYF. CDR3 DNA: TGTGCCAGCAGCTCGACTAGCGGGAGGTTCACTAGCACAGATACGCAGTATTTT.

The rearrangement joins TRBV9 to TRBJ1-4; D is undetermined. V lost 2 bases to trimming and J lost 0 bases, with 11 bases between them. This CDR3 comprises 16 residues. CDR1 SGDLS and CDR2 YYNGEE come from the germline V gene. The CDR3 DNA follows: TGTGCCAGCAGCGTGGAGCCGGCCGCAACTAATGAAAAACTGTTTTTT. Translation gives CASSVEPAATNEKLFF.

This clone was seen more than once but under ten times. The chain couples TRBV20-1 to TRBJ2-7, with no clear D. The CDR3 runs 11 residues. Trimming stripped 6 bases from V and 3 bases from J, with 9 bases between. Germline CDR1 DFQATT, CDR2 SNEGSKA (reference sequence). CDR3 nucleotide sequence: TGCAGTGCCGACGGAGACTACGAGCAGTACTTC. It encodes CSADGDYEQYF.

The V gene is TRBV7-9, the J gene TRBJ1-2; 8 bases map to TRBD1. CDR1 is SEHNR and CDR2 is FQNEAQ in the germline V gene (reference sequence). V dropped 5 bases and J dropped 5; count of bases not matched to a gene: 7. This CDR3 comprises 14 residues. The CDR3 sequence: CASSQRTGIYGYTF. The DNA of the CDR3 is TGTGCCAGCAGCCAAAGGACAGGGATTTATGGCTACACCTTC.

This chain connects TRBV6-5 to TRBJ1-4; 8 nucleotides agree with TRBD1. This CDR3 has 14 amino acids. After removal of 5 bases from V and 4 bases from J, the junction contained 3 bases not matched to a gene. CDR1 is MNHEY and CDR2 is SVGAGI in the germline V gene. Here the CDR3 reads CASSRGQGNEKLFF. In DNA, the CDR3 is TGTGCCAGCAGTAGAGGACAGGGTAATGAAAAACTGTTTTTT.

The V gene is TRBV21-1, the J gene TRBJ2-7; the table names TRBD2, a call not compared with the DNA. TRBV21-1 is given as a pseudogene. CDR3 size: 16 residues. The CDR3 reads CASILGGGVRDSKQYF. The CDR3 bases are TGTGCCAGCATCCTAGGGGGGGGAGTCAGGGACTCCAAGCAGTACTTC.

This clone is a singleton in its sample. This chain uses TRBV19 with TRBJ1-1, with a tentative D call TRBD1 (6 bases). The CDR3 loop spans 18 amino acids. Germline-derived CDR1 and CDR2 are LNHDA and SQIVND (reference sequence). V was pared by 2 bases and J by 1 base, with 20 bases between. This chain's CDR3 is CASSIPQGPGVKNTEAFF. The CDR3 DNA is TGTGCCAGTAGTATACCTCAGGGGCCCGGGGTGAAGAACACTGAAGCTTTCTTT.

The rearrangement links TRBV27 to TRBJ1-5; 10 bases are shared with TRBD1. CDR1 is MNHEY and CDR2 is SMNVEV in the germline V gene (reference sequence). V shed 4 bases and J 7 bases; nucleotides not matched to a gene: 4. The CDR3 is made up of 14 amino acids. CDR3 residues: CASSWTGGRQPQHF. The CDR3 DNA reads as TGTGCCAGCAGTTGGACAGGGGGACGACAGCCCCAGCATTTT.

The chain recombines TRBV12-3 or TRBV12-4 with TRBJ1-1; D gene uncertain. The CDR3 loop spans 11 amino acids. V shed 5 bases and J shed 3 bases, with 4 bases lying between them. In DNA, the CDR3 is TGTGCCAGCAGTCCGTACACTGAAGCTTTCTTT. Translating gives CASSPYTEAFF.

This clone was picked up one time. V and J are TRBV7-9 and TRBJ1-3; TRBD1 might be the D (5 bases). The germline V and J ends were trimmed by 5 bases and 4 bases, with 12 bases remaining between them. Germline V CDR1 and CDR2: SEHNR, FQNEAQ (reference sequence). The CDR3 sequence is 14 residues long. The CDR3 DNA reads as TGTGCCAGCAGCCCAGGGACTGAAGGAAACACCATATATTTT. Translation gives CASSPGTEGNTIYF.

DNA for the CDR3: TGTGCCAGCAGTGAAGCTTGGGGGCTAGAATCACCCCTCCACTTT. This sequence encodes CASSEAWGLESPLHF. The rearrangement joins TRBV6-1 to TRBJ1-6, with D possibly matching TRBD1 (6 bases). V shed 0 bases and J shed 10 bases, with 13 bases lying between them. CDR1 is MNHNS, CDR2 SASEGT, per germline. The length of the CDR3 is 15 residues.

J is TRBJ1-6 and V is TRBV27, with D maybe TRBD1 (5 bases). This CDR3 spans 13 amino acids. Germline values: CDR1 MNHEY, CDR2 SMNVEV (reference sequence). Trimming pared 9 bases from V and 9 bases from J, leaving 15 bases between. The CDR3 DNA reads as TGTGCCAGTATGGGGGGGGAGGGTTCACCCCTCCACTTT. Amino acid sequence: CASMGGEGSPLHF.

This chain uses TRBV19 with TRBJ2-5; 8 nucleotides agree with TRBD2. Germline lookup yields CDR1 LNHDA and CDR2 SQIVND (reference sequence). The CDR3 is 14 residues long. V shed 8 bases and J 5 bases; nucleotides not matched to a gene: 10. CDR3 in DNA: TGTGCCAGTGCCCCCCGGGGGGGCATGGAGACCCAGTACTTC. Translating gives CASAPRGGMETQYF.

The chain employs TRBV6-2 or TRBV6-3 and TRBJ2-1; 7 nucleotides match TRBD1. Germline V CDR1 and CDR2: MNHEY, SVGEGT. V dropped 5 bases and J dropped 8; count of bases not matched to a gene: 9. CDR3 length equals 14 residues. The CDR3 sequence is CASSISGGQDEQFF. DNA of the CDR3: TGTGCCAGCAGTATTTCAGGGGGTCAGGATGAGCAGTTCTTC.

This clone appeared a few times. J is TRBJ1-1 and V is TRBV19; TRBD1 matches 12 bases. Per germline, CDR1 LNHDA and CDR2 SQIVND (reference sequence). The CDR3 spans 16 residues. V gave up 4 bases and J gave up 11 bases; unmatched junction bases: 14. The CDR3 DNA reads as TGTGCCAGTAGTACAATCCTTTTCGGGACAGGGGGCGAGGCTTTCTTT. Protein sequence: CASSTILFGTGGEAFF.

The V and J genes are TRBV5-4 and TRBJ2-3; TRBD2 is a possible D gene (6 bases). Trimming cost V 3 bases and J 4 bases, with 15 bases left between them. Germline V lookup: CDR1 SGHNT, CDR2 YYREEE (reference sequence). The CDR3 consists of 15 residues. The CDR3 sequence is CASSWSTSRADTQYF. The CDR3 bases are TGTGCCAGCAGCTGGTCGACTAGTAGGGCAGATACGCAGTATTTT.

The count of this clone is one. The genes are TRBV3-1 (or the pseudogene TRBV3-2) and TRBJ2-3, with 16 bases identical to TRBD2. V was pared by 3 bases and J by 8 bases, with 8 bases of the junction left unmatched. CDR1 is LGHDT and CDR2 is YNNKEL in the germline V gene (reference sequence). There are 17 residues in the CDR3. CDR3 region: CASSHAGTSGRVGTQYF. CDR3 nucleotides: TGTGCCAGCAGCCACGCCGGGACTAGCGGGAGGGTTGGTACGCAGTATTTT.

In DNA, the CDR3 is TGTGCCAGCAGCTTAGGACTTAGCAATCAGCCCCAGCATTTT. Protein: CASSLGLSNQPQHF. The chain links TRBV11-2 to TRBJ1-5, with no clear D. The CDR3 totals 14 residues. Germline values: CDR1 SGHAT, CDR2 FQNNGV. V was cut by 1 base and J by 0 bases, with 4 bases left in between.

The count of this clone is one. V is TRBV27 and J is TRBJ2-3; 8 nucleotides match TRBD2. With V trimmed by 3 bases and J by 0 bases, 14 bases remained unmatched. Germline V lookup: CDR1 MNHEY, CDR2 SMNVEV (reference sequence). This CDR3 contains 19 residues. CDR3 in amino acids: CASSFRRRSGRGSTDTQYF. CDR3 coding DNA: TGTGCCAGCAGTTTTCGACGCCGCAGCGGGAGAGGGAGCACAGATACGCAGTATTTT.

The chain couples TRBV7-2 to TRBJ1-2; the D is unclear. V was cut by 5 bases and J by 2 bases, with 15 bases left in between. This CDR3 is built from 15 residues. Germline CDR1 is SGHTA and CDR2 is FQGNSA. The CDR3: CASSPRERANYGYTF. For the CDR3, the DNA is TGTGCCAGCAGCCCACGAGAGAGGGCGAACTATGGCTACACCTTC. Full variable domain (remainder filled in from reference TRBV7-2 and TRBJ1-2): GAGVSQSPSNKVTEKGKDVELRCDPISGHTALYWYRQSLGQGLEFLIYFQGNSAPDKSGLPSDRFSAERTGGSVSTLTIQRTQQEDSAVYLCASSPRERANYGYTFGSGTRLTVV.

The genes are TRBV5-1 and TRBJ2-2; tentatively, D is TRBD2 (7 bases). This CDR3 is 15 amino acids long. From germline, CDR1 is SGHRS and CDR2 YFSETQ. V dropped 4 bases and J dropped 2 bases, with 12 bases sitting between them. The CDR3 region has the DNA TGCGCCAGCAGCCGGGGAGGGGGTAACACCGGGGAGCTGTTTTTT. Amino acids: CASSRGGGNTGELFF.

This clone came up a few times. This rearrangement joins TRBV18 to TRBJ1-1; no reliable D call. The CDR3 contains 13 residues. CDR1 and CDR2 (germline): KGHSH, LQKENI. With 5 bases removed from V and 1 base from J, the gap between germline ends came to 8 bases. CDR3 amino acids: CASSVTQNTEAFF. The CDR3, as DNA: TGTGCCAGCTCAGTGACTCAGAACACTGAAGCTTTCTTT.

The chain has TRBV27 and TRBJ2-7; TRBD2 might be the D (5 bases). The ends were cut back, 2 bases at V and 2 bases at J, with 7 bases in the middle. The CDR3 totals 13 residues. Germline V gene lookup returns CDR1 MNHEY and CDR2 SMNVEV (reference sequence). CDR3 nucleotides: TGTGCCAGCAGTTTAGGACTCACCTACGAGCAGTACTTC. Protein sequence: CASSLGLTYEQYF.

CDR3 in DNA: TGTGCCAGCGGCGCCGGGGACAGGCGAAATCAGCCCCAGCATTTT. Protein: CASGAGDRRNQPQHF. The V gene is TRBV3-1 (or the pseudogene TRBV3-2), the J gene TRBJ1-5; TRBD1 matches 8 bases. The CDR3 is made up of 15 amino acids. The ends lost 8 bases at V and 4 bases at J; junction bases unmatched: 10. Germline V gene lookup returns CDR1 LGHDT and CDR2 YNNKEL (reference sequence).